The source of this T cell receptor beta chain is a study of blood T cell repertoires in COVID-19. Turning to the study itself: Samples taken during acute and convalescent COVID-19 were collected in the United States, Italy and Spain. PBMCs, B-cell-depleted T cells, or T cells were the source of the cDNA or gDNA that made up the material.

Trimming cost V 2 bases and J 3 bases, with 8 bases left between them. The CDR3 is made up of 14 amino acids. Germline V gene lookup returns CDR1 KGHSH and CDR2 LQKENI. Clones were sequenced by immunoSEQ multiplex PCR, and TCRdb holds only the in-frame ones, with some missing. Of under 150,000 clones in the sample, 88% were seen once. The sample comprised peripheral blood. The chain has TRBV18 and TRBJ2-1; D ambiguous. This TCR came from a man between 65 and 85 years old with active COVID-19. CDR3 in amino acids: CASSPENLYNEQFF. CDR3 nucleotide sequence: TGTGCCAGCTCACCAGAGAATCTCTACAATGAGCAGTTCTTC.